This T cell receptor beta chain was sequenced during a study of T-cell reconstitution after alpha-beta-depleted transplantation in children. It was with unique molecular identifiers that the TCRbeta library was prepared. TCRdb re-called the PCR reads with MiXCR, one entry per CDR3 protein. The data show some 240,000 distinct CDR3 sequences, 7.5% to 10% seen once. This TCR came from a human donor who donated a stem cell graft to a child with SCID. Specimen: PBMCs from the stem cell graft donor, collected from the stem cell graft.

The CDR3 DNA reads as TGTGCCAGCAGTGAGGAGGGAGCTAATGAAAAACTGTTTTTT. Translating gives CASSEEGANEKLFF. This chain uses TRBV25-1 with TRBJ1-4, with D uncertain. The CDR3 spans 14 residues. Between the trimmed V and J ends, which lost 3 bases and 3 bases, there was a span of 8 bases. Germline CDR1 MGHDK, CDR2 SYGVNS.